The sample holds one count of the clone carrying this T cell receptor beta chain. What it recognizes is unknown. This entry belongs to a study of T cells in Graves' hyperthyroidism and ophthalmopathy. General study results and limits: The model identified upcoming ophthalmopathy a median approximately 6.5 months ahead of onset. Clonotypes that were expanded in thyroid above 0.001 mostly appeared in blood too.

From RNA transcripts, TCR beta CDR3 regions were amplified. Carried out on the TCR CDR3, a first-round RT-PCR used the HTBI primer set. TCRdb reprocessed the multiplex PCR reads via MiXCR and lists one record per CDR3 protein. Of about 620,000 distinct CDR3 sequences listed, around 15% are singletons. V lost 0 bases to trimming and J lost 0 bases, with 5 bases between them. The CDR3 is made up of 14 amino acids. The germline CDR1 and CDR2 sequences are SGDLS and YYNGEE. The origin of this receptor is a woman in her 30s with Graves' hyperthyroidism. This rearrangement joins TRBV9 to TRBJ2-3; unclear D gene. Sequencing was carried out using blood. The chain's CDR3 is CASSVVYSTDTQYF. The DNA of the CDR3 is TGTGCCAGCAGCGTAGTTTACAGCACAGATACGCAGTATTTT. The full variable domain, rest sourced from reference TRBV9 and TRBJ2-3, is DSGVTQTPKHLITATGQRVTLRCSPRSGDLSVYWYQQSLDQGLQFLIQYYNGEERAKGNILERFSAQQFPDLHSELNLSSLELGDSALYFCASSVVYSTDTQYFGPGTRLTVL.